This T cell receptor (beta chain) came from a study of a mutant IDH1 vaccine in newly diagnosed glioma. About the research overall: Vaccines were first given 4-6 weeks after radiotherapy alone, or with temozolomide cycles. Those enrolled had earlier been treated with radiotherapy, temozolomide, or both, mostly both.

Overall study findings and caveats: Among all patients, vaccine-induced immune responses occurred in roughly 93%. No link was apparently found between pseudoprogression and changes in top peripheral T cell clonotypes.

Sample time point: week 5, during vaccination. The investigators gave 300 ug of mutant IDH1 20-mer peptide in each vaccine dose, together with topical imiquimod. In regard to this clone: The antigen is not known.

Clones were sequenced by immunoSEQ multiplex PCR, and TCRdb holds only the in-frame ones, with some missing. This table has 25,000 to 35,000 clones, roughly nine tenths appearing once. Trimming cost V 4 bases and J 9 bases, with 13 bases left between them. The CDR3 is 14 amino acids. Germline V gives CDR1 MNHEY, CDR2 SMNVEV (reference sequence). V usage is TRBV27 and J usage is TRBJ1-6, with a weak D call TRBD1 (5 bases). This receptor was identified in a man aged 18 to 30 with glioma. The input for sequencing was PBMCs, taken from a glioma patient whose treatment included an IDH1 peptide vaccine. CDR3 DNA: TGTGCCAGCAGTTACTGGGGCGGAATTTCACCCCTCCACTTT. Its protein product is CASSYWGGISPLHF.